This TCR beta chain was sequenced during a study of identical twins. Points from the study as a whole: Twin pairs' shared out-of-frame alpha sequences were enriched in low generation probability.

Using its own MiXCR run on the 5' RACE reads, TCRdb lists one record per CDR3 protein. The data hold about 660,000 distinct CDR3 sequences, with approximately 9% observed a single time. This clonotype was seen only a few times. Its antigen is currently unknown. The CDR3 is 16 amino acids. The ends lost 3 bases at V and 2 bases at J; junction bases unmatched: 7. The V gene's germline CDR1 is GTSNPN and CDR2 SVGIG (reference sequence). This sample was shared with a second study, whose subject was yellow fever vaccine responses in identical twins.

Source material: PBMCs. The V call is TRBV30, the J call TRBJ2-5; TRBD2 agrees at 12 bases. This receptor was taken from a woman in her late teens or twenties in good health. The CDR3, as DNA: TGTGCCTGGAGCATACTAGCGGGGGGCCCTCAAGAGACCCAGTACTTC. Its translation: CAWSILAGGPQETQYF.